This T cell receptor beta chain was retrieved from a study of blood T cell repertoires in COVID-19. Study details: The United States, Italy and Spain were the sources of the acute and convalescent COVID-19 samples. The analysed material was cDNA or gDNA that came from T cells, B-cell-depleted T cells, or PBMCs.

Germline V lookup: CDR1 MDHEN, CDR2 SYDVKM. Trimming cost V 0 bases and J 5 bases; bases outside gene matches: 4. This CDR3 contains 16 residues. Original analysis: Reference gene primers were amplified, and this amplification served to estimate nucleated cell counts. The data were produced by immunoSEQ multiplex PCR, yet TCRdb's version contains in-frame clones alone and is incomplete. V and J calls and clone size follow that table, whereas D and trimming were derived from the DNA. The repertoire includes some 80,000 clones, over 85% of them detected once, and roughly 15% sits in the top ten. The specimen was peripheral blood. This receptor was identified in a woman aged 80 or over with active or convalescent COVID-19. The rearrangement uses TRBV28 and TRBJ2-7; 13 nucleotides line up with TRBD2. The CDR3 loop is CASSLWTSGGIDEQYF. CDR3 coding DNA: TGTGCCAGCAGTTTATGGACTAGCGGGGGGATAGACGAGCAGTACTTC.